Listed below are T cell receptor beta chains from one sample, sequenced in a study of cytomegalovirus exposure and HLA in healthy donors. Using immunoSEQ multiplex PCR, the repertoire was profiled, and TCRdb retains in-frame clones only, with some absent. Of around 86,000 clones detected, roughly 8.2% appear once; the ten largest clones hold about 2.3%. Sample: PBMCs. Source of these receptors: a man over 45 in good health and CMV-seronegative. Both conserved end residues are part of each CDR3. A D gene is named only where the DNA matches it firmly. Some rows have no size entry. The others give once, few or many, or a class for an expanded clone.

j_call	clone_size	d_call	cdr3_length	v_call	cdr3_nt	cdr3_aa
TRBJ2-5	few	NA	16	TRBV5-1	TGCGCCAGCAGATCGAGTTTCGGGCCGCCGGGGGAGACCCAGTACTTC	CASRSSFGPPGETQYF
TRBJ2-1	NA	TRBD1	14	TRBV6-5	TGTGCCAGCAGCCTAGGACAGGTTCCCAAAGAGCAGTTCTTC	CASSLGQVPKEQFF
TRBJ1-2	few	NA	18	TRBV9	TGTGCCAGCAGCGTAGAGGGCCAGGCTCCCCGGGGGAACTATGGCTACACCTTC	CASSVEGQAPRGNYGYTF
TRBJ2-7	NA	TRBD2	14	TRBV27	TGTGCCAGCAGTTCCGAGGTGGGAGGGGCCGAGCAGTACTTC	CASSSEVGGAEQYF
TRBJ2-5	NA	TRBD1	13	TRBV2	TGTGCCAGCAGACGGGACAGACAAGAGACCCAGTACTTC	CASRRDRQETQYF
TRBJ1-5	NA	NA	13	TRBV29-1	TGCAGCGTTGCGACAGGTAGAAATCAGCCCCAGCATTTT	CSVATGRNQPQHF
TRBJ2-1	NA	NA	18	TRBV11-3	TGTGCCAGCAGCTTAGATCAGGGCGGCTCCAGCTCCTACAATGAGCAGTTCTTC	CASSLDQGGSSSYNEQFF
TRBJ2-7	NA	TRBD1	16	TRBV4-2	TGTGCCAGCAGCCAGGCTGCCGGGACAGAGACCTACGAGCAGTACTTC	CASSQAAGTETYEQYF
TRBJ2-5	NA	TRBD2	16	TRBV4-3	TGCGCCAGCAGCCCCCGCGAGGGAGGGCCTCAAGAGACCCAGTACTTC	CASSPREGGPQETQYF
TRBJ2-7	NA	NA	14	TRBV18	TGTGCCAGCTCACCACAATCCACGGTCAACGAGCAGTACTTC	CASSPQSTVNEQYF
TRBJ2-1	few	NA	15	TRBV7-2	TGTGCCAGCAGCTTAATCTTTAGCTCCTACAATGAGCAGTTCTTC	CASSLIFSSYNEQFF
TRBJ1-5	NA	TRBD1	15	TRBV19	TGTGCCTCCCAAGGGGGACAGGGTGGCAATCAGCCCCAGCATTTT	CASQGGQGGNQPQHF
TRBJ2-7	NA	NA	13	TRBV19	TGTGCCAGTAGTACAGGAAAGGGGTACGAGCAGTACTTC	CASSTGKGYEQYF
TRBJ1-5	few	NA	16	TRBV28	TGTGCCAGCAGTACACCCCAGGGACTAGGCAATCAGCCCCAGCATTTT	CASSTPQGLGNQPQHF
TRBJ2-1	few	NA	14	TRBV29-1	TGCAGCGTTGAAGGCAGGGCGTCCTACAATGAGCAGTTCTTC	CSVEGRASYNEQFF
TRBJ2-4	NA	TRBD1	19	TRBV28	TGTGCCAGCAGTTTTCGACCGCGGGGCAGGACAGGGATCCTAAACATTCAGTACTTC	CASSFRPRGRTGILNIQYF
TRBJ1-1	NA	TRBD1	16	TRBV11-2	TGTGCCAGCAGCTCCCGGACAGGGAGTGCGAACACTGAAGCTTTCTTT	CASSSRTGSANTEAFF
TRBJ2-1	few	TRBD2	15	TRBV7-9	TGTGCCAGCAGCCGGAGCGGGAGGGCGAGGAATGAGCAGTTCTTC	CASSRSGRARNEQFF
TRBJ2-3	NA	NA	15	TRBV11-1	TGTGCCAGCAGCCCCAGGGGATCCCTCACAGATACGCAGTATTTT	CASSPRGSLTDTQYF
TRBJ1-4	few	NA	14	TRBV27	TGTGCCAGCAGTTTAAAGGGGTTTAACGAAAAACTGTTTTTT	CASSLKGFNEKLFF
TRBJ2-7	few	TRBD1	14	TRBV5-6	TGTGCCAGCAGCCCGGGACAGGGATTTGACGAGCAGTACTTC	CASSPGQGFDEQYF
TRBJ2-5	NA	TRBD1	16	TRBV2	TGTGCCAGCAGCCGACAGGGGTGGCTAGGGGAAGAGACCCAGTACTTC	CASSRQGWLGEETQYF
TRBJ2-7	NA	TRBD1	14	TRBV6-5	TGTGCCAGCAGCATACAGGGGGCGGTGGACGAGCAGTACTTC	CASSIQGAVDEQYF
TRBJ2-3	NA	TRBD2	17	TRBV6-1	TGTGCCAGCAGTGAAGTTGTGACTAGCGGCAGCACAGATACGCAGTATTTT	CASSEVVTSGSTDTQYF
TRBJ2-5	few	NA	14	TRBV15	TGTGCCACCAGCAGAGTAACAGGCTGGGAGACCCAGTACTTC	CATSRVTGWETQYF